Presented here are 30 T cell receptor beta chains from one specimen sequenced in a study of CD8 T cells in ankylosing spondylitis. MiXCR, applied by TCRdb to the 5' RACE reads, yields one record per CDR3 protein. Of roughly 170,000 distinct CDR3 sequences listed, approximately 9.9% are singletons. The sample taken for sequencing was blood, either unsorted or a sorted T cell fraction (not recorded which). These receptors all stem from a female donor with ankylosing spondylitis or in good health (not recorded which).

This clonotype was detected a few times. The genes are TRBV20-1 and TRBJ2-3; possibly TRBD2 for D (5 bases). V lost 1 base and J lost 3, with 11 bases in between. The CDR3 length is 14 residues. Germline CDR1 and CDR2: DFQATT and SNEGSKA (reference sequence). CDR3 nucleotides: TGCAGTGCTAGAGCTAGCTTTCGTACAGATACGCAGTATTTT. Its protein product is CSARASFRTDTQYF.

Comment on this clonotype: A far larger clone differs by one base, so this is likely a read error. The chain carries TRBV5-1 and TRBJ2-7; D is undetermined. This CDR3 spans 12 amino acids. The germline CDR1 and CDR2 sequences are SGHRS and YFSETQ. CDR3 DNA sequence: TGCGCCAGCAGCTTGGGGACCTACCAGCAGTACTTC. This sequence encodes CASSLGTYQQYF.

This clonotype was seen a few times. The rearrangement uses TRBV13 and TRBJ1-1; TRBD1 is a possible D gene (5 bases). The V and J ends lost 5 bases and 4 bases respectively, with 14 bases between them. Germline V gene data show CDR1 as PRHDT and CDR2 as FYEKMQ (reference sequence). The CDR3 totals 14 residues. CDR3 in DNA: TGTGCCAGCAGCCGGGAAGGCGGGGGCACTGAAGCTTTCTTT. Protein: CASSREGGGTEAFF.

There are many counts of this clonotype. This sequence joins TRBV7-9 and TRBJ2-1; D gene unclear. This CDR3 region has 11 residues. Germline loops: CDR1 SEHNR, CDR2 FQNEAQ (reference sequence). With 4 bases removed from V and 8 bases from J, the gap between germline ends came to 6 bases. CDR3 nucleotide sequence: TGTGCCAGCAGCTCGCTTCATGAGCAGTTCTTC. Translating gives CASSSLHEQFF.

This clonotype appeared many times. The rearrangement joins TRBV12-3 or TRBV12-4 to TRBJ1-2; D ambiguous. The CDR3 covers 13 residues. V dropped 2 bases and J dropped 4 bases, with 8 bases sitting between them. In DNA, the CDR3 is TGTGCCAGCAGTTTAAAATCCAGCTATGGCTACACCTTC. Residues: CASSLKSSYGYTF.

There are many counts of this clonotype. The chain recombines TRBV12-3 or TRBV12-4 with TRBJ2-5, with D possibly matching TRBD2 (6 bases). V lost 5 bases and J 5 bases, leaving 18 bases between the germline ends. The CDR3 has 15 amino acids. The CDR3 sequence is CASSPWAGSRETQYF. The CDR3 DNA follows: TGTGCCAGCAGTCCGTGGGCGGGGTCAAGGGAGACCCAGTACTTC.

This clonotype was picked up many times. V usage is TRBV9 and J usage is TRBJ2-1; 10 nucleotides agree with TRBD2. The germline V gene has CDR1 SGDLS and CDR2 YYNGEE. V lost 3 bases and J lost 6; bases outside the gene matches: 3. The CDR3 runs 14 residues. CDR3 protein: CASSGTSGPNEQFF. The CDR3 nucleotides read TGTGCCAGCAGCGGGACTAGCGGACCCAATGAGCAGTTCTTC.

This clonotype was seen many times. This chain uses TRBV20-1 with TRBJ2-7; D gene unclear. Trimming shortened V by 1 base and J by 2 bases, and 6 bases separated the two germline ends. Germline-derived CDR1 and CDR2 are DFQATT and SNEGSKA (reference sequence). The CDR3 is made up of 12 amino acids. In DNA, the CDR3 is TGCAGTGCTAGAGGTCCCACCTACGAGCAGTACTTC. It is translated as CSARGPTYEQYF.

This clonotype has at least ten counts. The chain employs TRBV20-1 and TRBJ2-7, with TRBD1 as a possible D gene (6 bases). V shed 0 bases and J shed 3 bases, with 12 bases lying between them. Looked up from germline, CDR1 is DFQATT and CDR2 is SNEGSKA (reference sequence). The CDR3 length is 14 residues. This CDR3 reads CSARDGGTDYEQYF. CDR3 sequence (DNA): TGCAGTGCTAGAGATGGGGGCACGGACTACGAGCAGTACTTC.

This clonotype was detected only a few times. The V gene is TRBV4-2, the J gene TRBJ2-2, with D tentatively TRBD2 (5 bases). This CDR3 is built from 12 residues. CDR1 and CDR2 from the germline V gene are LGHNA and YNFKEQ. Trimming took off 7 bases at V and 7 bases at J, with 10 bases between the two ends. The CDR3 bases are TGTGCCAGCATCACCCGGGGCGGGGAGCTGTTTTTT. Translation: CASITRGGELFF.

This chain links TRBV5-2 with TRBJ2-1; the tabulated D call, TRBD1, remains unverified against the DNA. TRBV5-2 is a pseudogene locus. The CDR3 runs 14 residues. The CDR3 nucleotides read TGTGCCATGGGCCCCGGGCTCGTCTGCGCTGAGCAGTTCTTC. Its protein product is CAMGPGLVCAEQFF.

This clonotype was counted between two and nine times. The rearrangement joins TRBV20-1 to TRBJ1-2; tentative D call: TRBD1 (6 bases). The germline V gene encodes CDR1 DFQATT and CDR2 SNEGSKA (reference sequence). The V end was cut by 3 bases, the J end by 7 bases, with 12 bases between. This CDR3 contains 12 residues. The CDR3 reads CSARRGGSGYTF. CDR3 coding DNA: TGCAGTGCTAGGAGGGGGGGCTCTGGCTACACCTTC.

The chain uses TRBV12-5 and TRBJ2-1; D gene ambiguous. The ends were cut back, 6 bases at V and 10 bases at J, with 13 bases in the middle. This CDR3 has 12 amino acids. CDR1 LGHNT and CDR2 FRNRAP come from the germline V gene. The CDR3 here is CASGPTSREQFF. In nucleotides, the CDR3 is TGTGCTAGTGGCCCCACCAGTCGGGAGCAGTTCTTC.

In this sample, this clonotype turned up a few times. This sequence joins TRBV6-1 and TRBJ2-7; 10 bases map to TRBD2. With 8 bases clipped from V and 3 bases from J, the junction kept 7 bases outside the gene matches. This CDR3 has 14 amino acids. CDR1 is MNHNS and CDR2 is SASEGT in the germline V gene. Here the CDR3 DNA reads TGTGCCAGCGGGCAACTAGCGGGAAACTACGAGCAGTACTTC. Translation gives CASGQLAGNYEQYF.

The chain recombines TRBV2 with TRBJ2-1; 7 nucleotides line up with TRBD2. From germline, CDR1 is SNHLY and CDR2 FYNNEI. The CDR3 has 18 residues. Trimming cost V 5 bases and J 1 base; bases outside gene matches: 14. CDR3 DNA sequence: TGTGCCAGCAGTTTTGGGCTAGCGGACACACTTTCCTACAATGAGCAGTTCTTC. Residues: CASSFGLADTLSYNEQFF.

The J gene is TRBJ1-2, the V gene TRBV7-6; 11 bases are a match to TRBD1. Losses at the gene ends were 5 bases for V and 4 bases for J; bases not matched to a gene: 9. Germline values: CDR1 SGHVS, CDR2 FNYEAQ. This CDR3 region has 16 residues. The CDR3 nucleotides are TGTGCCAGCAGCCTCGTCTTGGGGACAGGGGGCTATGGCTACACCTTC. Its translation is CASSLVLGTGGYGYTF. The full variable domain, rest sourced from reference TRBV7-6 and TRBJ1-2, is GAGVSQSPRYKVTKRGQDVALRCDPISGHVSLYWYRQALGQGPEFLTYFNYEAQQDKSGLPNDRFSAERPEGSISTLTIQRTEQRDSAMYRCASSLVLGTGGYGYTFGSGTRLTVV.

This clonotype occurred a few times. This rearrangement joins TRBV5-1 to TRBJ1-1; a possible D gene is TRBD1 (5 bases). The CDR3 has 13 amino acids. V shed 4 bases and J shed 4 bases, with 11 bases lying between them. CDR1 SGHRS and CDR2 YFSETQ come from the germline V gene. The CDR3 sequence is CASSRGGVTEAFF. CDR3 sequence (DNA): TGCGCCAGCAGCCGCGGAGGGGTCACTGAAGCTTTCTTT.

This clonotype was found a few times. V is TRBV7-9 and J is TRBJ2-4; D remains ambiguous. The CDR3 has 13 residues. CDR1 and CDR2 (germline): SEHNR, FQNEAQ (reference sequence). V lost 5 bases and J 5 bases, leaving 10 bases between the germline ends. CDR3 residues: CASSPSIQNIQYF. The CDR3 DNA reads TGTGCCAGCAGCCCCTCAATCCAAAACATTCAGTACTTC.

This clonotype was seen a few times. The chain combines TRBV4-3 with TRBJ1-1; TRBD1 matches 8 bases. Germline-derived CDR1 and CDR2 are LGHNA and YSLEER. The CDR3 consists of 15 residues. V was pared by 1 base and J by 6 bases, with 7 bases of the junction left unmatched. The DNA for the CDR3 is TGCGCCAGCAGCCAAGGGACAGGGAAATCCTCTGAAGCTTTCTTT. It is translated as CASSQGTGKSSEAFF.

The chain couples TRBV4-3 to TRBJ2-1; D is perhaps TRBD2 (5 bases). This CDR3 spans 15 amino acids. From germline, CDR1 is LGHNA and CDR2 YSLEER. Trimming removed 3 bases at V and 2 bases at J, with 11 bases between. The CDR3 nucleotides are TGCGCCAGCAGCCAGATGGACTCTACCTACAATGAGCAGTTCTTC. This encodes CASSQMDSTYNEQFF.

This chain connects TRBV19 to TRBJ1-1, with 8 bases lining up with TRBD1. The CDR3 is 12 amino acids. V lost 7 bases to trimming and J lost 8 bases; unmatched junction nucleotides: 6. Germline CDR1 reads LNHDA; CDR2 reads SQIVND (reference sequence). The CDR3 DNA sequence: TGTGCCAGTACCCCCGGGACAGGAGAAGCTTTCTTT. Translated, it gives CASTPGTGEAFF. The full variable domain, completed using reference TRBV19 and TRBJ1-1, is DGGITQSPKYLFRKEGQNVTLSCEQNLNHDAMYWYRQDPGQGLRLIYYSQIVNDFQKGDIAEGYSVSREKKESFPLTVTSAQKNPTAFYLCASTPGTGEAFFGQGTRLTVV.

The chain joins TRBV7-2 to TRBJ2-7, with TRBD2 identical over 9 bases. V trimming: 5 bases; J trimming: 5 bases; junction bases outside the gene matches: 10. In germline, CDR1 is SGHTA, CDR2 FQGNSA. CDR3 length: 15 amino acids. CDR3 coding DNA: TGTGCCAGCAGCCCCGACTTAGCGGGAGAGCACGAGCAGTACTTC. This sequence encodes CASSPDLAGEHEQYF.

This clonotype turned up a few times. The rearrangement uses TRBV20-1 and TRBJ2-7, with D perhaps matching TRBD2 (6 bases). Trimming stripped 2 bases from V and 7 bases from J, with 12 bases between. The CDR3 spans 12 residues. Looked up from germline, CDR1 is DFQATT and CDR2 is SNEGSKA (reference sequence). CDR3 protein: CSARSPRGEQYF. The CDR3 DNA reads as TGCAGTGCTAGATCCCCCCGGGGGGAGCAGTACTTC.

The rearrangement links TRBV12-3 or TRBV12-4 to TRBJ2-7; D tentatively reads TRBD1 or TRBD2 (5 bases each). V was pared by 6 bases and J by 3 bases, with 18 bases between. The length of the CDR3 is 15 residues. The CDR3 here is CASSPGPRGGYEQYF. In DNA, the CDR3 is TGTGCCAGCAGCCCGGGACCCCGAGGTGGCTACGAGCAGTACTTC.

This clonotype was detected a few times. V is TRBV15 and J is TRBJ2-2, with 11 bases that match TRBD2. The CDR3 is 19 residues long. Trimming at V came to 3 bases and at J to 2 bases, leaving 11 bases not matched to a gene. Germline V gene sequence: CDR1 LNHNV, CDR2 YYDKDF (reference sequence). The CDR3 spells CATSSTIAGGQLNTGELFF. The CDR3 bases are TGTGCCACCAGCAGCACCATAGCGGGAGGGCAATTAAACACCGGGGAGCTGTTTTTT.

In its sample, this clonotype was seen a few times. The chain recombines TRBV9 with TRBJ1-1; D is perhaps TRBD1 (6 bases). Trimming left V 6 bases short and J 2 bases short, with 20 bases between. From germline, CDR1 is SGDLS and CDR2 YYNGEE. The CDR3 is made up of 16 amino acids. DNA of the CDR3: TGTGCCAGCACCGTGGGAGGGGCAGGGACAAACACTGAAGCTTTCTTT. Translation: CASTVGGAGTNTEAFF. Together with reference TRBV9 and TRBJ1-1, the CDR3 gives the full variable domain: DSGVTQTPKHLITATGQRVTLRCSPRSGDLSVYWYQQSLDQGLQFLIQYYNGEERAKGNILERFSAQQFPDLHSELNLSSLELGDSALYFCASTVGGAGTNTEAFFGQGTRLTVV.

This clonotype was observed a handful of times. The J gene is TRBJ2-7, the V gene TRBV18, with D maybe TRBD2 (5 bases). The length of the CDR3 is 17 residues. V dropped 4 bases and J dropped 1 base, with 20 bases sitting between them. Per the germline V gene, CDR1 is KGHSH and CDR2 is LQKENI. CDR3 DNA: TGTGCCAGCTCACTAGAGACGGGAAGCGGTACTTCCTACGAGCAGTACTTC. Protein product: CASSLETGSGTSYEQYF.

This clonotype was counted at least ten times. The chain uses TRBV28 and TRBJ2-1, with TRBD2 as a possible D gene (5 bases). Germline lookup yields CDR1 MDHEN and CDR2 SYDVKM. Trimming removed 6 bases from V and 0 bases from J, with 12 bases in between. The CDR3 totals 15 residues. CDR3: CASRDFQRSYNEQFF. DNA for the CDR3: TGTGCCAGCAGGGACTTCCAGCGCTCCTACAATGAGCAGTTCTTC.

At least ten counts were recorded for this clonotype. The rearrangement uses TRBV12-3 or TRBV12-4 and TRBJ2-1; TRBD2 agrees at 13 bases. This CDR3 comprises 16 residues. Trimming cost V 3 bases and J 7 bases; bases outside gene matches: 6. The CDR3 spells CASSFAGLAGDNEQFF. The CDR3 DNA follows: TGTGCCAGCAGTTTTGCAGGACTAGCGGGAGATAATGAGCAGTTCTTC.

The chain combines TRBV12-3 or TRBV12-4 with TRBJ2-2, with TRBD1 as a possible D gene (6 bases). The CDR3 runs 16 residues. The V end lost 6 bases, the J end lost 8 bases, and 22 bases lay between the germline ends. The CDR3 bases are TGTGCCAGCAGCCCCCCAGGGGCCCGGCGACGAGGGGAGCTGTTTTTT. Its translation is CASSPPGARRRGELFF.